There are a few counts of the clone carrying this TCR beta chain. V gave up 7 bases and J gave up 0 bases, with 12 bases separating them. Germline CDR1 PRHDT, CDR2 FYEKMQ (reference sequence). The CDR3 is made up of 14 amino acids. This sample stems from a study of cytomegalovirus exposure and HLA in healthy donors. In the PCR, 60 Vbeta and 13 Jbeta primers were used. Repertoires were generated with immunoSEQ multiplex PCR, while TCRdb's copy carries only in-frame clones and drops some. This table has about 140,000 clones, approximately 84% appearing once. This TCR came from a young man in good health and CMV-seropositive. The sample comprised PBMCs. The V call is TRBV13, the J call TRBJ1-1; D is undetermined. The CDR3 spells CASTPRSLNTEAFF. CDR3 DNA: TGTGCCAGCACCCCGCGCTCCTTGAACACTGAAGCTTTCTTT.